This paragraph reports one T cell receptor (beta chain). The V end lost 5 bases, the J end lost 0 bases, and 13 bases lay between the germline ends. This CDR3 is built from 15 residues. In germline, CDR1 is SGHNT, CDR2 YENEEA. Per the study methods: Researchers report that nucleated cell counts were estimated from reference gene primer amplification. Only in-frame clones appear in the TCRdb table, and some are missing; sequencing was by immunoSEQ multiplex PCR. The DNA was the basis for D and trimming; V, J and clone size are from that table. In the table there are 250,000 or so clones, roughly 87% of which are singletons. The source of the sample is a study of blood T cell repertoires in COVID-19. Study-level background: Samples taken during acute and convalescent COVID-19 were collected in the United States, Italy and Spain. The cDNA or gDNA used as material had been derived from T cells, B-cell-depleted T cells, or PBMCs.

Sequencing was performed on peripheral blood. This TCR derives from a woman in her 40s who had recovered from COVID-19. The chain couples TRBV11-3 to TRBJ1-1, with a tentative D call TRBD1 (6 bases). The CDR3 sequence: CASSPRGPMNTEAFF. DNA of the CDR3: TGTGCCAGCAGCCCCAGGGGACCCATGAACACTGAAGCTTTCTTT.